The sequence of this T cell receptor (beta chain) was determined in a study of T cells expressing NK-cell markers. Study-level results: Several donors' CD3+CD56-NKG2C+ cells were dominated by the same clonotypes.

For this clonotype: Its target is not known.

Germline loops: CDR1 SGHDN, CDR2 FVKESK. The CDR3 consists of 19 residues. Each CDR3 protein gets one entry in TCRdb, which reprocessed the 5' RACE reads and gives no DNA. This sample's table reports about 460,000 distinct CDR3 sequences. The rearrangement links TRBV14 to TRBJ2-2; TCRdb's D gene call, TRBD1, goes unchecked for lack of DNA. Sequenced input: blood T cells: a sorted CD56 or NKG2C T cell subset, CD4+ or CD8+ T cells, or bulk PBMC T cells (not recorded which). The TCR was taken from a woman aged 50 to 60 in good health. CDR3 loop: CASSQELPGADERTGELFF.